A single sample is the source of the 11 T cell receptor beta chains below, sequenced in a study of blood T cell repertoires in COVID-19. Here immunoSEQ multiplex PCR was the method, and the copy in TCRdb shows in-frame clones only, minus some. The table includes about 110,000 clones, about 90% detected once. Input material: peripheral blood. All receptors derive from a human donor in a cohort sampled during active COVID-19.

The rearrangement uses TRBV11-2 and TRBJ2-5, with D maybe TRBD2 (7 bases). Germline values: CDR1 SGHAT, CDR2 FQNNGV. V was trimmed by 3 bases and J by 4 bases, leaving 18 bases between them. The CDR3 totals 16 residues. This chain's CDR3 is CASSFNWNREGETQYF. The CDR3 nucleotides are TGTGCCAGCAGCTTCAATTGGAACAGGGAGGGAGAGACCCAGTACTTC.

The V and J genes are TRBV19 and TRBJ1-1; a possible D gene is TRBD1 (5 bases). Trimming took 1 base from V and 2 from J, leaving 11 bases between them. The CDR3 is 15 residues long. Germline V gene sequence: CDR1 LNHDA, CDR2 SQIVND (reference sequence). CDR3 loop: CASSIGWQGNTEAFF. In DNA form, the CDR3 reads TGTGCCAGTAGTATAGGCTGGCAGGGTAACACTGAAGCTTTCTTT. Full variable domain (rest looked up from reference TRBV19 and TRBJ1-1): DGGITQSPKYLFRKEGQNVTLSCEQNLNHDAMYWYRQDPGQGLRLIYYSQIVNDFQKGDIAEGYSVSREKKESFPLTVTSAQKNPTAFYLCASSIGWQGNTEAFFGQGTRLTVV.

In this sample, this clone turned up once. The chain carries TRBV9 and TRBJ2-7; 7 bases agree with TRBD1. After removal of 2 bases from V and 2 bases from J, the junction contained 7 bases not matched to a gene. From germline, CDR1 is SGDLS and CDR2 YYNGEE. The CDR3 extends over 15 amino acids. This CDR3 reads CASSVGQAFTYEQYF. The CDR3 bases are TGTGCCAGCAGCGTTGGACAGGCCTTCACCTACGAGCAGTACTTC.

This sequence joins TRBV10-3 and TRBJ1-1; TRBD1 aligns across 7 bases. This CDR3 region has 13 residues. Trimming removed 6 bases from V and 7 bases from J; junction bases left unmatched: 8. Germline V gene data show CDR1 as ENHRY and CDR2 as SYGVKD. The CDR3 loop reads CAIRDRSPHEAFF. The DNA of the CDR3 is TGTGCCATCAGGGACAGGAGCCCCCATGAAGCTTTCTTT.

This chain connects TRBV6-6 to TRBJ2-7; D is undetermined. This CDR3 has 15 amino acids. Between the trimmed V and J ends, which lost 6 bases and 0 bases, there was a span of 15 bases. Germline CDR1 MNHNY, CDR2 SVGAGI (reference sequence). This chain's CDR3 is CASRLTLVVSYEQYF. CDR3 in DNA: TGTGCCAGCAGGCTTACTCTAGTAGTCTCCTACGAGCAGTACTTC.

This clone has a single count. The chain joins TRBV4-1 to TRBJ1-3, with D possibly matching TRBD1 (6 bases). The germline CDR1 and CDR2 sequences are MGHRA and YSYEKL. The V end was cut by 2 bases, the J end by 0 bases, with 8 bases between. CDR3 length: 15 amino acids. The CDR3, as DNA: TGCGCCAGCAGCCAACTGGACAGCTCTGGAAACACCATATATTTT. Translated, it gives CASSQLDSSGNTIYF.

This rearrangement joins TRBV20-1 to TRBJ2-7; the D is unclear. The germline V and J ends were trimmed by 6 bases and 7 bases, with 13 bases remaining between them. Germline CDR1 and CDR2: DFQATT and SNEGSKA (reference sequence). The length of the CDR3 is 11 residues. The DNA for the CDR3 is TGCAGTGCCAATCCAAAGAGGGAGCAGTACTTC. This sequence encodes CSANPKREQYF.

This clone was observed a single time. The rearrangement uses TRBV6-1 and TRBJ1-4; no clear D. There are 17 residues in the CDR3. Germline CDR1 is MNHNS and CDR2 is SASEGT. Trimming stripped 2 bases from V and 0 bases from J, with 13 bases between. The CDR3: CASSEWVSGATNEKLFF. The CDR3, as DNA: TGTGCCAGCAGTGAATGGGTCAGCGGTGCAACTAATGAAAAACTGTTTTTT.

This chain joins TRBV14 and TRBJ2-2; the match to TRBD1 covers 8 bases. V gave up 3 bases and J gave up 1 base; unmatched junction bases: 7. This CDR3 contains 17 residues. Per the germline V gene, CDR1 is SGHDN and CDR2 is FVKESK. CDR3 region: CASSHIPGQVNTGELFF. DNA of the CDR3: TGTGCCAGCAGCCATATACCGGGACAGGTGAACACCGGGGAGCTGTTTTTT.

The chain links TRBV15 to TRBJ2-1; 8 positions match TRBD1. CDR3 length: 15 residues. Germline CDR1 and CDR2: LNHNV and YYDKDF (reference sequence). V trimming: 2 bases; J trimming: 4 bases; junction bases outside the gene matches: 4. CDR3 region: CATSRQGALYNEQFF. In DNA form, the CDR3 reads TGTGCCACCAGCAGACAGGGGGCCCTTTACAATGAGCAGTTCTTC.

The CDR3 loop is CASSKDQTDTQYF. The CDR3 bases are TGTGCCAGCAGTAAAGACCAGACAGATACGCAGTATTTT. The chain employs TRBV2 and TRBJ2-3; D gene uncertain. This CDR3 is 13 amino acids long. Germline assignment: CDR1 SNHLY and CDR2 FYNNEI. Trimming took off 5 bases at V and 3 bases at J, with 9 bases between the two ends.